These 30 T cell receptor beta chains originate from one sample sequenced in a study of blood T cell repertoires in COVID-19. Sequencing used immunoSEQ multiplex PCR; TCRdb keeps in-frame clones, though not all of them. Of around 170,000 clones in the sample, approximately 83% are singletons; the top ten hold under 9.5%. The sample comprised peripheral blood. The receptor set was obtained from a man aged 45-65 years with active or convalescent COVID-19.

Here the CDR3 DNA reads TGCGCCAGCAGCAGTGACCGGGGGATCTCTGGAAACACCATATATTTT. Translation gives CASSSDRGISGNTIYF. The chain links TRBV5-1 to TRBJ1-3; D may be TRBD1 (5 bases). Trimming took off 4 bases at V and 0 bases at J, with 14 bases between the two ends. From germline, CDR1 is SGHRS and CDR2 YFSETQ. The CDR3 covers 16 residues.

The V and J genes are TRBV6-5 and TRBJ1-2, with D possibly matching TRBD1 (6 bases). Germline CDR1 reads MNHEY; CDR2 reads SVGAGI. The V end was cut by 6 bases, the J end by 0 bases, with 14 bases between. The CDR3 length is 15 residues. CDR3: CASSVPTGANYGYTF. In nucleotides, the CDR3 is TGTGCCAGCAGCGTCCCGACAGGAGCTAACTATGGCTACACCTTC.

V and J are TRBV6-5 and TRBJ2-4; D might be TRBD2 (6 bases). The V and J ends lost 6 bases and 1 base respectively, with 10 bases between them. Germline-derived CDR1 and CDR2 are MNHEY and SVGAGI. This CDR3 is 14 amino acids long. The CDR3 sequence: CASREGPAKNIQYF. The CDR3 coding sequence is TGTGCCAGCAGGGAGGGCCCGGCCAAAAACATTCAGTACTTC.

The chain carries TRBV5-1 and TRBJ1-1; 9 bases align to TRBD1. Germline values: CDR1 SGHRS, CDR2 YFSETQ. The ends lost 4 bases at V and 1 base at J; junction bases unmatched: 8. This CDR3 has 16 amino acids. CDR3 nucleotide sequence: TGCGCCAGCAGCCTACAACTGACAGGGGGGAACACTGAAGCTTTCTTT. Amino acid sequence: CASSLQLTGGNTEAFF.

The CDR3 here is CASSEVSGSGTQYF. The CDR3 bases are TGTGCCAGCAGTGAAGTATCGGGGTCAGGGACCCAGTACTTC. The chain carries TRBV6-1 and TRBJ2-5; D perhaps matches TRBD2 (5 bases). Germline values: CDR1 MNHNS, CDR2 SASEGT. The CDR3 length is 14 residues. Trimming shortened V by 1 base and J by 7 bases, and 13 bases separated the two germline ends.

DNA of the CDR3: TGTGCCAGCAGTTTCTTTAAATTCTATGGCTACACCTTC. Protein: CASSFFKFYGYTF. V is TRBV28 and J is TRBJ1-2, with D hard to call. This CDR3 has 13 residues. Germline CDR1 reads MDHEN; CDR2 reads SYDVKM. The germline V and J ends were trimmed by 3 bases and 4 bases, with 9 bases remaining between them.

The chain recombines TRBV9 with TRBJ1-1; D possibly corresponds to TRBD1 (6 bases). The germline CDR1 and CDR2 sequences are SGDLS and YYNGEE. V shed 0 bases and J shed 9 bases, with 15 bases lying between them. The CDR3 totals 14 residues. The CDR3 is CASSVEAGAAQAFF. In DNA form, the CDR3 reads TGTGCCAGCAGCGTAGAGGCAGGGGCCGCCCAAGCTTTCTTT.

This clone was seen only a few times. CDR3 sequence: CASSIDSLADYGYTF. In DNA, the CDR3 is TGTGCCAGTAGTATAGATTCACTCGCCGACTATGGCTACACCTTC. V usage is TRBV19 and J usage is TRBJ1-2, with no clear D. From germline, CDR1 is LNHDA and CDR2 SQIVND (reference sequence). The V end lost 0 bases, the J end lost 3 bases, and 11 bases lay between the germline ends. The CDR3 is made up of 15 amino acids.

The rearrangement uses TRBV15 and TRBJ1-5; tentatively, D is TRBD1 (5 bases). The CDR3 contains 13 residues. Germline-derived CDR1 and CDR2 are LNHNV and YYDKDF (reference sequence). The ends were cut back, 7 bases at V and 5 bases at J, with 12 bases in the middle. The CDR3 loop reads CATTQGRDQPQHF. The CDR3 DNA reads as TGTGCCACCACTCAGGGTAGGGATCAGCCCCAGCATTTT.

The chain employs TRBV19 and TRBJ1-3, with 11 bases identical to TRBD1. CDR1 and CDR2 (germline): LNHDA, SQIVND (reference sequence). After removal of 10 bases from V and 4 bases from J, the junction contained 12 bases not matched to a gene. CDR3 length: 16 residues. CDR3 coding DNA: TGTGCCACAGAGGACAGGGGGCGCGCTCTAGGAAACACCATATATTTT. Its translation is CATEDRGRALGNTIYF.

This clone came up a few times. The chain carries TRBV5-4 and TRBJ2-1, with 10 bases matching TRBD2. V was clipped by 5 bases and J by 5 bases; unmatched bases: 7. CDR1 and CDR2 from the germline V gene are SGHNT and YYREEE (reference sequence). The CDR3 is 15 residues long. DNA for the CDR3: TGTGCCAGCAGAACCGGGACTAGCGACCACAATGAGCAGTTCTTC. It encodes CASRTGTSDHNEQFF. Using reference TRBV5-4 and TRBJ2-1 for the parts outside the CDR3, the full variable domain is ETGVTQSPTHLIKTRGQQVTLRCSSQSGHNTVSWYQQALGQGPQFIFQYYREEENGRGNFPPRFSGLQFPNYSSELNVNALELDDSALYLCASRTGTSDHNEQFFGPGTRLTVL.

The chain recombines TRBV28 with TRBJ2-1, with D possibly TRBD2 on 6 matching bases. Germline CDR1 and CDR2: MDHEN and SYDVKM. The CDR3 has 15 residues. Between the trimmed V and J ends, which lost 3 bases and 1 base, there was a span of 10 bases. CDR3 amino acids: CASSLGGTSYNEQFF. In nucleotides, the CDR3 is TGTGCCAGCAGTTTGGGTGGGACTTCCTACAATGAGCAGTTCTTC.

This clone was counted once. This sequence joins TRBV7-2 and TRBJ1-2, with D maybe TRBD1 (5 bases). The CDR3 runs 12 residues. The germline gives CDR1 SGHTA, CDR2 FQGNSA. With 4 bases removed from V and 8 bases from J, the gap between germline ends came to 11 bases. The CDR3 nucleotides are TGTGCCAGCAGCTCCAGGGTTTTAGGCTACACCTTC. Translated: CASSSRVLGYTF.

The chain joins TRBV4-1 to TRBJ2-3; TRBD1 agrees at 8 bases. The ends lost 0 bases at V and 3 bases at J; junction bases unmatched: 5. Germline V lookup: CDR1 MGHRA, CDR2 YSYEKL. The CDR3 runs 16 residues. The CDR3 is CASSQDQGAGTDTQYF. In DNA form, the CDR3 reads TGCGCCAGCAGCCAAGATCAGGGGGCAGGGACAGATACGCAGTATTTT.

The chain couples TRBV3-1 (or the pseudogene TRBV3-2) to TRBJ2-3; 7 bases agree with TRBD2. The CDR3 runs 19 residues. CDR1 and CDR2 from the germline V gene are LGHDT and YNNKEL (reference sequence). The trim removed 4 bases at V and 0 bases at J, leaving 16 bases unmatched. The CDR3 DNA follows: TGTGCCAGCAGCCTTACCTCTCTAGGCGGCGGGAGTAGCACAGATACGCAGTATTTT. The encoded protein is CASSLTSLGGGSSTDTQYF.

The V and J genes are TRBV19 and TRBJ1-2, with 9 positions matching TRBD1. In germline, CDR1 is LNHDA, CDR2 SQIVND (reference sequence). V was clipped by 6 bases and J by 4 bases; unmatched bases: 6. CDR3 size: 14 residues. The CDR3 DNA follows: TGTGCCAGTAGGGGACAGGGCGGTAGCTATGGCTACACCTTC. Its protein is CASRGQGGSYGYTF.

This chain uses TRBV6-5 with TRBJ1-4; D unclear. Deletions cut 0 bases from V and 5 bases from J, with 10 bases between. The CDR3 covers 15 residues. Germline CDR1 and CDR2: MNHEY and SVGAGI. The CDR3 sequence is CASSYSIPRNEKLFF. In DNA form, the CDR3 reads TGTGCCAGCAGTTACTCGATTCCGAGAAATGAAAAACTGTTTTTT.

The chain has TRBV19 and TRBJ1-5; possibly TRBD1 for D (5 bases). CDR3 length: 14 residues. Germline assignment: CDR1 LNHDA and CDR2 SQIVND (reference sequence). V lost 4 bases, J lost 6 bases, and 13 bases lay in between. Written as DNA, the CDR3 is TGTGCCAGTAGTACAGCAGGGTTCGGTCAGCCCCAGCATTTT. As protein: CASSTAGFGQPQHF.

This clone is a singleton in its sample. The CDR3: CASSSPSGHGEQYF. DNA for the CDR3: TGTGCCAGCAGTTCACCCTCAGGGCACGGCGAGCAGTACTTC. This chain links TRBV28 with TRBJ2-7, with D tentatively TRBD1 (5 bases). V gave up 4 bases and J gave up 6 bases, with 16 bases separating them. Germline CDR1 reads MDHEN; CDR2 reads SYDVKM. The CDR3 runs to 14 residues.

This chain uses TRBV6-6 with TRBJ1-2; D perhaps matches TRBD1 (6 bases). The CDR3 runs 13 residues. Germline V gene data show CDR1 as MNHNY and CDR2 as SVGAGI (reference sequence). V was trimmed by 5 bases and J by 6 bases, leaving 13 bases between them. The CDR3 sequence is CASSQQGWNGYTF. The DNA for the CDR3 is TGTGCCAGCAGTCAACAGGGTTGGAATGGCTACACCTTC.

The chain is built from TRBV12-5 and TRBJ1-1; D call uncertain. Trimming stripped 7 bases from V and 1 base from J, with 7 bases between. CDR3 size: 12 residues. Germline CDR1 and CDR2: LGHNT and FRNRAP. The CDR3 nucleotides are TGTGCTAGTGTAGAGGGGAACACTGAAGCTTTCTTT. Translating it yields CASVEGNTEAFF. Combining the CDR3 with reference TRBV12-5 and TRBJ1-1 gives the whole variable domain DARVTQTPRHKVTEMGQEVTMRCQPILGHNTVFWYRQTMMQGLELLAYFRNRAPLDDSGMPKDRFSAEMPDATLATLKIQPSEPRDSAVYFCASVEGNTEAFFGQGTRLTVV.

The rearrangement joins TRBV30 to TRBJ1-2; 8 bases agree with TRBD1. The CDR3 has 15 amino acids. V dropped 4 bases and J dropped 0; count of bases not matched to a gene: 7. CDR1 is GTSNPN, CDR2 SVGIG, per germline (reference sequence). The DNA for the CDR3 is TGTGCCTGGACCGTGGACAGGGTGACTAACTATGGCTACACCTTC. Translating gives CAWTVDRVTNYGYTF. Together with reference TRBV30 and TRBJ1-2, the CDR3 gives the full variable domain: SQTIHQWPATLVQPVGSPLSLECTVEGTSNPNLYWYRQAAGRGLQLLFYSVGIGQISSEVPQNLSASRPQDRQFILSSKKLLLSDSGFYLCAWTVDRVTNYGYTFGSGTRLTVV.

The chain is built from TRBV19 and TRBJ1-4; TRBD1 is a possible D gene (5 bases). Germline V CDR1 and CDR2: LNHDA, SQIVND (reference sequence). The V gene lost 3 bases and the J gene lost 0 bases, with 8 bases spanning the gap. This CDR3 comprises 15 residues. The CDR3 reads CASSMTVSTNEKLFF. DNA for the CDR3: TGTGCCAGTAGTATGACAGTATCAACTAATGAAAAACTGTTTTTT. Full variable domain (rest looked up from reference TRBV19 and TRBJ1-4): DGGITQSPKYLFRKEGQNVTLSCEQNLNHDAMYWYRQDPGQGLRLIYYSQIVNDFQKGDIAEGYSVSREKKESFPLTVTSAQKNPTAFYLCASSMTVSTNEKLFFGSGTQLSVL.

The J gene is TRBJ1-3, the V gene TRBV5-6, with D possibly being TRBD1 (5 bases). Per the germline V gene, CDR1 is SGHDT and CDR2 is YYEEEE. The CDR3 runs to 15 residues. V was cut by 4 bases and J by 0 bases, with 11 bases left in between. As DNA, the CDR3 is TGTGCCAGCAGCACGGGACTTTACTCTGGAAACACCATATATTTT. Its translation: CASSTGLYSGNTIYF.

This chain joins TRBV25-1 and TRBJ1-2, with 7 nucleotides matching TRBD1. CDR3 length: 13 amino acids. With V trimmed by 7 bases and J by 2 bases, 4 bases remained unmatched. Per germline, CDR1 MGHDK and CDR2 SYGVNS. The CDR3 DNA reads TGTGCCAGCACAGGACAGGAAAACTATGGCTACACCTTC. Translation: CASTGQENYGYTF.

This sequence joins TRBV10-1 and TRBJ1-4; D is unclear. V lost 6 bases and J lost 4, with 15 bases in between. The CDR3 extends over 15 amino acids. CDR1 and CDR2 (germline): WNHNN, SYGVQD (reference sequence). This CDR3 reads CASSPGGVVNEKLFF. In DNA, the CDR3 is TGCGCCAGCAGCCCAGGCGGGGTTGTTAATGAAAAACTGTTTTTT.

The chain carries TRBV6-5 and TRBJ2-3, with D possibly matching TRBD1 (5 bases). V shed 7 bases and J shed 1 base, with 9 bases lying between them. This CDR3 region has 13 residues. Germline-derived CDR1 and CDR2 are MNHEY and SVGAGI. In DNA, the CDR3 is TGTGCCAGCACCCAACAGGGCACAGATACGCAGTATTTT. It specifies CASTQQGTDTQYF.

The chain couples TRBV28 to TRBJ2-6, with D tentatively TRBD1 (6 bases). Trimming removed 5 bases from V and 0 bases from J, with 11 bases in between. This CDR3 contains 16 residues. In germline, CDR1 is MDHEN, CDR2 SYDVKM. The CDR3 nucleotides are TGTGCCAGCAGTCCCTGGACAGCCTCTGGGGCCAACGTCCTGACTTTC. It is translated as CASSPWTASGANVLTF.

V gene TRBV7-3 combines with J gene TRBJ1-2; 9 bases are shared with TRBD1. V lost 4 bases, J lost 4 bases, and 4 bases stayed unmatched. The CDR3 covers 14 residues. CDR1 and CDR2 (germline): SGHTA, FQGTGA. CDR3 region: CASSSETGGYGYTF. The CDR3 DNA is TGTGCCAGCAGCTCGGAGACAGGGGGCTATGGCTACACCTTC.

The CDR3 nucleotides read TGTGCCAGCAGTCCCGGGACAGGGGCCTACAATGAGCAGTTCTTC. Translating it yields CASSPGTGAYNEQFF. The rearrangement links TRBV28 to TRBJ2-1, with 10 bases that match TRBD1. The germline gives CDR1 MDHEN, CDR2 SYDVKM. Losses at the gene ends were 5 bases for V and 2 bases for J; bases not matched to a gene: 3. The CDR3 extends over 15 amino acids. Drawing the rest from reference TRBV28 and TRBJ2-1, the complete variable domain is DVKVTQSSRYLVKRTGEKVFLECVQDMDHENMFWYRQDPGLGLRLIYFSYDVKMKEKGDIPEGYSVSREKKERFSLILESASTNQTSMYLCASSPGTGAYNEQFFGPGTRLTVL.